The entry that follows covers one T cell receptor beta chain sequence. The antigen is undetermined. Sequencing of cultured CD4+ T cell DNA used the Oncomine TCR Beta short-read assay. Using its own MiXCR run on the PCR reads, TCRdb lists one record per CDR3 protein. The sample has about 7,500 distinct CDR3 sequences; 39% are singletons. The data are from a study of vaccination and CD4 T cells after COVID-19. Treatment in this sample: roughly 11-day PBMC culture with coronavirus spike peptide pools or control peptides (ViraFEST assay). These CD4+ T cells came from an unexposed donor, sampled before the COVID-19 pandemic (2011-2018). Cell supply allowing, SARS-CoV-2 S/N and four cold-coronavirus spikes probed unexposed-donor CD4+ T cells. The source material was CD4+ T cells from blood, cultured in vitro. This sequence was found in a human donor in good health.

The CDR3 region has the DNA TGTGCCAGTAGTGCCGCACGACTAGCGGGGGGACAAGGTCGCAAGTTCTTC. Translating it yields CASSAARLAGGQGRKFF. The genes are TRBV19 and TRBJ2-1; 13 bases agree with TRBD2. The CDR3 is 17 amino acids. The germline V gene has CDR1 LNHDA and CDR2 SQIVND (reference sequence). J was trimmed by 14 bases and V by 5 bases; bases with no gene match: 18.